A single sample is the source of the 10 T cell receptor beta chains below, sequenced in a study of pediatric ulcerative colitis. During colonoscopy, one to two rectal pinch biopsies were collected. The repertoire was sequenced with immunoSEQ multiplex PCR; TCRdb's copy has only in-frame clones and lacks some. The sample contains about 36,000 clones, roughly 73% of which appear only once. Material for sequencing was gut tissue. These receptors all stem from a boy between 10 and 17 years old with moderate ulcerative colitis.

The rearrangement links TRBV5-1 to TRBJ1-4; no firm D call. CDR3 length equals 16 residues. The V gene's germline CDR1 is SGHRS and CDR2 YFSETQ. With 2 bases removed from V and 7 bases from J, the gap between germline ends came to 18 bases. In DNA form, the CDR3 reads TGCGCCAGCAGCTTAGGTTTGGATGGGAGTATTGAAAAACTGTTTTTT. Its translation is CASSLGLDGSIEKLFF.

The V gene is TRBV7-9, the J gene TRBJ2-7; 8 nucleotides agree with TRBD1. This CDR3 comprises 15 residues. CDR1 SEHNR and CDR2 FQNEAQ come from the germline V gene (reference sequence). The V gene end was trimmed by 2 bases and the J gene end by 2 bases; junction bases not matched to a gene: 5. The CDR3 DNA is TGTGCCAGCAGCTTACAGGGGGCTAGCGCCTACGAGCAGTACTTC. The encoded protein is CASSLQGASAYEQYF.

Here the CDR3 DNA reads TGTGCCAGCAGGACCCGGGACAGGGGTAATGAAAAACTGTTTTTT. Translated: CASRTRDRGNEKLFF. V usage is TRBV6-5 and J usage is TRBJ1-4; 10 bases fit TRBD1. The CDR3 consists of 15 residues. V lost 6 bases, J lost 4 bases, and 5 bases stayed unmatched. Germline V lookup: CDR1 MNHEY, CDR2 SVGAGI.

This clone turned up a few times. This CDR3 is CASSPGTVNTEAFF. Here the CDR3 DNA reads TGTGCCAGCAGTCCCGGGACGGTGAACACTGAAGCTTTCTTT. The chain links TRBV6-6 to TRBJ1-1, with D possibly matching TRBD1 (5 bases). Trimming left V 5 bases short and J 0 bases short, with 10 bases between. This CDR3 contains 14 residues. Germline V lookup: CDR1 MNHNY, CDR2 SVGAGI (reference sequence).

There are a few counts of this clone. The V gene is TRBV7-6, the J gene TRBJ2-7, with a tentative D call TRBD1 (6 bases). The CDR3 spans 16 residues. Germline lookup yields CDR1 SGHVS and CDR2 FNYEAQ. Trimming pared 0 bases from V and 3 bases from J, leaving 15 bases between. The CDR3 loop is CASSLASVQGSYEQYF. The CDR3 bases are TGTGCCAGCAGCTTAGCGTCTGTCCAGGGGAGCTACGAGCAGTACTTC.

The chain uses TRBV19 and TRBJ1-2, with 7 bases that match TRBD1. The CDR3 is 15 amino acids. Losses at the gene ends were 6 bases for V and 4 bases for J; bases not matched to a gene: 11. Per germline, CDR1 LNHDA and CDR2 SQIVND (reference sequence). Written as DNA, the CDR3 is TGTGCCAGTAGCCACGACAGGGTGTCTTCCTATGGCTACACCTTC. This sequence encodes CASSHDRVSSYGYTF.

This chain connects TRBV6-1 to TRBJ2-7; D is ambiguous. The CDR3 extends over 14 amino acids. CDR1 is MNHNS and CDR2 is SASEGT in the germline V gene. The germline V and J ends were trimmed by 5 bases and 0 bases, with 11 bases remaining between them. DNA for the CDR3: TGTGCCAGCAGTTTTCGGGCCTACTCCTACGAGCAGTACTTC. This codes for CASSFRAYSYEQYF.

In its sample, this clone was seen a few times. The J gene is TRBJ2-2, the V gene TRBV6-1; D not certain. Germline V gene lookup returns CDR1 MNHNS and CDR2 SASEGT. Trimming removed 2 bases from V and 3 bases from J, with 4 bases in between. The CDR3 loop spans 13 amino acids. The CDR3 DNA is TGTGCCAGCAGTGAAAGGGACACCGGGGAGCTGTTTTTT. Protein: CASSERDTGELFF.

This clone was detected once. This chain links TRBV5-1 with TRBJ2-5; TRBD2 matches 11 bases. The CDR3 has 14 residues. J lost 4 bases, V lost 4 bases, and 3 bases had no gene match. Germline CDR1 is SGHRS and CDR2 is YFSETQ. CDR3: CASSVAGGLETQYF. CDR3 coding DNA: TGCGCCAGCAGCGTAGCGGGGGGGCTAGAGACCCAGTACTTC.

The CDR3 nucleotides are TGTGCCAGCTCACCCGGGACAGGGGGACCTTCCCATAGCTATGGCTACACCTTC. Residues: CASSPGTGGPSHSYGYTF. V and J are TRBV18 and TRBJ1-2; 11 bases are a match to TRBD1. The CDR3 sequence is 18 residues long. Per germline, CDR1 KGHSH and CDR2 LQKENI. V lost 3 bases, J lost 4 bases, and 13 bases stayed unmatched.